This TCR beta chain was observed in a study of metastatic and nonmetastatic thyroid tumors. Study summary: For malignant and benign thyroid patients, tumor or nodule tissue and blood were the sources whose repertoires were compared. Study observations and caveats: Benign nodules were reported to have significantly lower TCR beta diversity than malignant thyroid tumors, in blood and tumor.

No patient had received any treatment before thyroid surgery. As processed by the authors: A classifier for distant metastasis in papillary thyroid cancer was constructed using CDR3 differences observed across clinicopathological groups. MiXCR reprocessed the PCR reads for TCRdb. The V and J calls come from TCRdb's annotation, not from the publication. The sample carries fewer than 40,000 clones, over 12% recorded once. Germline V CDR1 and CDR2: SGHTA, FQGNSA. Between the trimmed V and J ends, which lost 5 bases and 1 base, there was a span of 15 bases. The CDR3 runs 17 residues. This clone was detected many times. Its antigen is currently unknown.

The sequence came from a male donor with papillary thyroid cancer or a benign thyroid nodule (not recorded which). Some clones in this sample may be carry-over from other donors' samples. What was sequenced was blood. The J gene is TRBJ1-6, the V gene TRBV7-2; D is uncertain. In DNA, the CDR3 is TGTGCCAGCAGCGCCCTCGGGGTGGGATCCTATAATTCACCCCTCCACTTT. Encoded protein: CASSALGVGSYNSPLHF.